Listed below are T cell receptor beta chains from one sample, sequenced in a study of blood T cell repertoires in COVID-19. Only in-frame clones appear in the TCRdb table, and some are missing; sequencing was by immunoSEQ multiplex PCR. The data show 200,000 or so clones, 80% to 90% seen once. The sample taken for sequencing was peripheral blood. The receptors were sampled from a woman between 65 and 79 years old with acute or convalescent COVID-19. CDR3s include the opening cysteine and the closing phenylalanine or tryptophan. A D gene is named only where the DNA matches it firmly. Clone size, where shown, is once, few, many, or a class for clones that have expanded.

>TRBV7-8|TRBJ2-5|14|NA|TRBD1
CASSQSGGPETQYF
TGTGCCAGCAGCCAATCAGGGGGTCCGGAGACCCAGTACTTC
>TRBV4-1|TRBJ1-4|14|NA|NA
CASSHPGVDEKLFF
TGCGCCAGCAGCCACCCAGGGGTCGATGAAAAACTGTTTTTT
>TRBV6-5|TRBJ2-2|15|NA|TRBD1
CASRQGTANTGELFF
TGTGCCAGCCGTCAGGGGACAGCGAACACCGGGGAGCTGTTTTTT
>TRBV3-1/TRBV3-2|TRBJ1-2|16|NA|NA
CASSHYAGAGLYGYTF
TGTGCCAGCAGCCATTATGCAGGGGCAGGGCTCTATGGCTACACCTTC
>TRBV28|TRBJ2-7|15|NA|NA
CASSDPGLQNGEQYF
TGTGCCAGCAGTGACCCTGGATTGCAAAACGGGGAGCAGTACTTC
>TRBV11-2|TRBJ2-3|13|NA|TRBD2
CASSSLLAGTQYF
TGTGCCAGCAGCTCACTATTAGCGGGTACGCAGTATTTT
>TRBV24-1|TRBJ2-3|16|few|TRBD2
CATSDGLAGGTDTQYF
TGTGCCACCAGTGATGGGCTAGCGGGAGGCACAGATACGCAGTATTTT
>TRBV2|TRBJ1-1|11|NA|NA
CASTQGFEAFF
TGTGCCAGCACTCAGGGATTTGAAGCTTTCTTT
>TRBV2|TRBJ1-2|16|NA|NA
CASSERGTFWDYGYTF
TGTGCCAGCAGTGAAAGGGGGACATTTTGGGACTATGGCTACACCTTC
>TRBV7-2|TRBJ1-5|15|NA|NA
CASSLVWGSNQPQHF
TGTGCCAGCAGCTTAGTATGGGGCAGCAATCAGCCCCAGCATTTT
>TRBV19|TRBJ1-5|14|NA|NA
CASSIADSNQPQHF
TGTGCCAGTAGTATAGCAGATAGCAATCAGCCCCAGCATTTT
>TRBV2|TRBJ2-5|17|NA|TRBD2
CASIPRGLAGKGETQYF
TGTGCCAGCATCCCGAGGGGACTAGCGGGGAAGGGAGAGACCCAGTACTTC
>TRBV18|TRBJ1-2|14|once|NA
CASSPGRASSGYTF
TGTGCCAGCTCACCAGGCAGGGCCTCCTCGGGCTACACCTTC
>TRBV7-2|TRBJ1-5|13|once|NA
CASSSQGKQPQHF
TGTGCCAGCAGCTCACAGGGAAAACAGCCCCAGCATTTT
>TRBV19|TRBJ2-1|15|NA|TRBD2
CASSPGLADLGEQFF
TGTGCCAGTAGCCCCGGACTAGCGGATCTGGGTGAGCAGTTCTTC
>TRBV12-5|TRBJ2-7|13|NA|TRBD2
CASGSSGAYEQYF
TGTGCTAGTGGTTCTAGCGGGGCCTACGAGCAGTACTTC
>TRBV5-4|TRBJ2-1|15|NA|NA
CASSSGGASYNEQFF
TGTGCCAGCAGCTCTGGGGGGGCCTCCTACAATGAGCAGTTCTTC
>TRBV12-3/TRBV12-4|TRBJ2-7|12|NA|NA
CASTKGGYEQYF
TGTGCCAGCACCAAGGGCGGGTACGAGCAGTACTTC
>TRBV6-6|TRBJ2-6|13|NA|NA
CASSAGQHHVLTF
TGTGCCAGCAGTGCAGGACAGCACCACGTCCTGACTTTC
>TRBV4-2|TRBJ2-5|16|once|TRBD2
CASSQNIAGGTETQYF
TGTGCCAGCAGCCAGAACATAGCGGGGGGTACCGAGACCCAGTACTTC
>TRBV6-5|TRBJ1-5|15|NA|TRBD1
CASSYRQTGTQPQHF
TGTGCCAGCAGTTACCGACAGACAGGGACCCAGCCCCAGCATTTT
>TRBV6-5|TRBJ2-1|15|NA|TRBD2
CASRLAGGPYNEQFF
TGTGCCAGCAGACTAGCGGGAGGTCCGTACAATGAGCAGTTCTTC